Reported below is one T cell receptor (beta chain). This sample stems from a study of CD8 T cells in Susac syndrome. An input of roughly 0.5 to 1 ug of RNA was subjected to reverse transcription using random hexamers. The CDR3 of TCR beta was amplified by immunoSEQ multiplex PCR across 54 Vbeta and 13 Jbeta. Each CDR3 protein gets one entry after TCRdb re-called the immunoSEQ multiplex PCR reads with MiXCR. The sample includes about 200,000 distinct CDR3 sequences, 85% to 95% seen only once; the top ten take approximately 0.094%. Between the trimmed V and J ends, which lost 4 bases and 4 bases, there was a span of 14 bases. The CDR3 sequence is 14 residues long. Germline V gene data show CDR1 as SGHDT and CDR2 as YYEEEE. From blood CD8+ and CD4+ T cells, the TCR beta chain was sequenced. The individuals used as controls were healthy donors who had been matched for both age and sex. TEMRA cells were FACS-enriched, with CD8+ and CD4+ T cells isolated negatively.

Sequenced material: CD4+ T cells from PBMCs. The V call is TRBV5-6, the J call TRBJ1-2; D not resolved. The TCR originated in a human donor in good health. Here the CDR3 reads CASSPPLDLYGYTF. CDR3 DNA sequence: TGTGCCAGCAGCCCCCCCCTGGATCTCTATGGCTACACCTTC.